These 9 T cell receptor beta chains were all obtained from the same sample, sequenced in a study of beta chain features in type 1 diabetes. Reverse transcription of all isolated RNA meant that expressed TCRB transcripts were sequenced. The protocol was immunoSEQ multiplex PCR, while the TCRdb copy is restricted to in-frame clones and leaves out a portion. The sample contains hundreds of thousands of clones, around 13% of which appear only once. The material sequenced was central memory CD4+ T cells from blood. Receptors originate from a man aged 30-40 years in good health.

The chain is built from TRBV30 and TRBJ1-1; D not resolved. Between the trimmed V and J ends, which lost 1 base and 5 bases, there was a span of 11 bases. Germline assignment: CDR1 GTSNPN and CDR2 SVGIG (reference sequence). The CDR3 contains 13 residues. The CDR3 DNA is TGTGCCTGGAGTGACTCCCGTGGGACTGAAGCTTTCTTT. Its translation is CAWSDSRGTEAFF. Complete variable domain (other parts from reference TRBV30 and TRBJ1-1): SQTIHQWPATLVQPVGSPLSLECTVEGTSNPNLYWYRQAAGRGLQLLFYSVGIGQISSEVPQNLSASRPQDRQFILSSKKLLLSDSGFYLCAWSDSRGTEAFFGQGTRLTVV.

This clone was found many times. The V and J genes are TRBV14 and TRBJ2-3; D is ambiguous. The V gene lost 0 bases and the J gene lost 8 bases, with 9 bases spanning the gap. Germline CDR1 and CDR2: SGHDN and FVKESK. CDR3 length: 13 residues. The CDR3 bases are TGTGCCAGCAGCCAAGATGGCCCTAGTACGCAGTATTTT. Translation: CASSQDGPSTQYF.

The sample holds a few counts of this clone. The chain employs TRBV6-5 and TRBJ2-3; D gene uncertain. The CDR3 has 12 amino acids. Germline V lookup: CDR1 MNHEY, CDR2 SVGAGI. V was pared by 4 bases and J by 6 bases, with 8 bases between. The CDR3 coding sequence is TGTGCCAGCAGTTTGGCCCGGGATACGCAGTATTTT. Amino acids: CASSLARDTQYF.

There are a few counts of this clone. The chain couples TRBV27 to TRBJ2-7; weak D call: TRBD1 (7 bases). The CDR3 sequence is 13 residues long. The V and J ends lost 5 bases and 6 bases respectively, with 14 bases between them. CDR1 and CDR2 (germline): MNHEY, SMNVEV (reference sequence). CDR3 sequence reads: CASSPRQGGEQYF. DNA for the CDR3: TGTGCCAGCAGTCCCCGACAGGGAGGCGAGCAGTACTTC.

The chain combines TRBV9 with TRBJ1-1; D gene uncertain. The V gene's germline CDR1 is SGDLS and CDR2 YYNGEE. This CDR3 is 13 amino acids long. Deletions cut 3 bases from V and 2 bases from J, with 8 bases between. CDR3 loop: CASSETDNTEAFF. CDR3 sequence (DNA): TGTGCCAGCAGCGAGACGGACAACACTGAAGCTTTCTTT.

In the case of this clone: The same CDR3 is also encoded by other DNA sequences in this sample. The V and J genes are TRBV6-1 and TRBJ1-1; D uncertain. From germline, CDR1 is MNHNS and CDR2 SASEGT. Trimming removed 1 base at V and 5 bases at J, with 8 bases between. The CDR3 is 13 amino acids. CDR3 nucleotide sequence: TGTGCCAGCAGTGAAGGGTTAGGAACTGAAGCTTTCTTT. It codes for CASSEGLGTEAFF.

This clone came up a few times. This CDR3 is also generated by other DNA sequences in the sample. CDR3 DNA sequence: TGTGCCAGCAGTCCCGACAGGGGCAATCAGCCCCAGCATTTT. Protein: CASSPDRGNQPQHF. The chain employs TRBV6-1 and TRBJ1-5; TRBD1 matches at 7 bases. This CDR3 has 14 amino acids. V dropped 5 bases and J dropped 2; count of bases not matched to a gene: 3. From germline, CDR1 is MNHNS and CDR2 SASEGT.

This clone was picked up a small number of times. CDR3: CASTPRSTDTQYF. For the CDR3, the DNA is TGTGCCAGCACCCCGAGGTCCACAGATACGCAGTATTTT. The gene calls are TRBV6-5 and TRBJ2-3; D is uncertain. The CDR3 spans 13 residues. Germline assignment: CDR1 MNHEY and CDR2 SVGAGI. V lost 7 bases and J lost 2, with 10 bases in between.

The chain is built from TRBV7-8 and TRBJ1-2; weak D call: TRBD1 (5 bases). Deletions cut 5 bases from V and 8 bases from J, with 12 bases between. This CDR3 has 12 amino acids. The V gene's germline CDR1 is SGHVS and CDR2 FQNEAQ. CDR3 sequence reads: CASSPTEGGYTF. The CDR3 DNA reads TGTGCCAGCAGCCCAACGGAGGGGGGCTACACCTTC.